This record covers a single TCR beta chain. What it binds is not known. Clones were sequenced by immunoSEQ multiplex PCR, and TCRdb holds only the in-frame ones, with some missing. The table records about 180,000 clones, 80% to 90% of them present only once. The source of the sample is a study of T cell responses to AZD1222 COVID-19 vaccine. General study results and limits: Just 5 to 7 AZD1222 recipients were seropositive at baseline. Mostly white British, mostly female donors; authors suggested clonal diversity may be underestimated. Repertoires were sampled only after the peak T cell response. The study found vaccine-associated CD4 TCRs spanning spike, dominant at 160-218 and 743-854.

The length of the CDR3 is 16 residues. Looked up from germline, CDR1 is MRHNA and CDR2 is SNTAGT. V was pared by 0 bases and J by 0 bases, with 10 bases between. This receptor was taken from an adult in good health. The specimen comprised peripheral blood, sampled on day 0 of AZD1222 vaccination. The chain carries TRBV6-4 and TRBJ2-3; D is possibly TRBD1 or TRBD2 (6 bases each). The CDR3 is CASSDSAGGSTDTQYF. The CDR3 DNA reads as TGTGCCAGCAGTGACTCTGCCGGGGGCAGCACAGATACGCAGTATTTT.